These 15 T cell receptor beta chains originate from one sample sequenced in a study of Ad26.COV2.S vaccination and SARS-CoV-2 variants. TCRdb's copy holds only in-frame clones and misses some; the assay was immunoSEQ multiplex PCR. The sample includes 300,000 to 500,000 clones, around 85% of them seen just once. Treatment indicated: some 20 received Ad26.COV2.S at low or high dose, single or two shots; several received placebo; per-sample allocation not given. All samples were drawn on day 63, counting from the first vaccine or placebo injection. Specimen: peripheral blood, collected in a trial of Ad26.COV2.S vaccine versus placebo. These receptors were taken from a person between 18 and 65 years old who received the Ad26.COV2.S COVID-19 vaccine or a placebo.

The V gene is TRBV6-2 or TRBV6-3, the J gene TRBJ1-2, with 7 nucleotides matching TRBD1. The V gene's germline CDR1 is MNHEY and CDR2 SVGEGT. J lost 4 bases, V lost 0 bases, and 11 bases had no gene match. This CDR3 region has 17 residues. The CDR3 sequence: CASSYSSQGVGLYGYTF. The CDR3 DNA is TGTGCCAGCAGTTACTCGTCCCAGGGGGTCGGTCTCTATGGCTACACCTTC.

The chain combines TRBV19 with TRBJ2-2, with 15 nucleotides matching TRBD2. The CDR3 spans 16 residues. CDR1 and CDR2 from the germline V gene are LNHDA and SQIVND (reference sequence). Trimming took 6 bases from V and 7 from J; bases not matched to a gene: 6. The CDR3 region is CASRTGLAGGSGELFF. The CDR3 region has the DNA TGTGCCAGTAGGACGGGACTAGCGGGGGGCAGCGGGGAGCTGTTTTTT. The variable domain in full, completed from reference TRBV19 and TRBJ2-2, reads DGGITQSPKYLFRKEGQNVTLSCEQNLNHDAMYWYRQDPGQGLRLIYYSQIVNDFQKGDIAEGYSVSREKKESFPLTVTSAQKNPTAFYLCASRTGLAGGSGELFFGEGSRLTVL.

This clone has only a few counts. The chain uses TRBV5-5 and TRBJ1-2, with D unclear. The germline gives CDR1 SGHKS, CDR2 YYEKEE (reference sequence). The CDR3 totals 16 residues. V was trimmed by 2 bases and J by 4 bases, leaving 18 bases between them. The chain's CDR3 is CASSFQGVADFYGYTF. In DNA form, the CDR3 reads TGTGCCAGCAGCTTTCAAGGTGTTGCAGACTTCTATGGCTACACCTTC. Together with reference TRBV5-5 and TRBJ1-2, the CDR3 gives the full variable domain: DAGVTQSPTHLIKTRGQQVTLRCSPISGHKSVSWYQQVLGQGPQFIFQYYEKEERGRGNFPDRFSARQFPNYSSELNVNALLLGDSALYLCASSFQGVADFYGYTFGSGTRLTVV.

The genes are TRBV3-1 (or the pseudogene TRBV3-2) and TRBJ2-3, with TRBD1 as a possible D gene (7 bases). Germline values: CDR1 LGHDT, CDR2 YNNKEL (reference sequence). Trimming left V 0 bases short and J 4 bases short, with 14 bases between. This CDR3 spans 16 amino acids. CDR3 bases: TGTGCCAGCAGCCAAGATATGAGCAGGGGGGCAGATACGCAGTATTTT. Residues: CASSQDMSRGADTQYF.

The chain recombines TRBV7-6 with TRBJ2-5; maybe TRBD1 (5 bases). This CDR3 region has 14 residues. CDR1 and CDR2 from the germline V gene are SGHVS and FNYEAQ. V gave up 5 bases and J gave up 2 bases, with 12 bases separating them. Here the CDR3 reads CASSRKTAQETQYF. The CDR3 DNA reads TGTGCCAGCAGCCGAAAGACAGCACAAGAGACCCAGTACTTC.

The chain couples TRBV29-1 to TRBJ1-2; 9 bases are shared with TRBD1. The CDR3 loop spans 11 amino acids. The junction had 4 bases not matched to a gene; V was cut back by 3 bases and J by 11 bases. The germline V gene encodes CDR1 SQVTM and CDR2 ANQGSEA. In nucleotides, the CDR3 is TGCAGCGTTGAGGGACAGGGTTCTTACACCTTC. Translated, it gives CSVEGQGSYTF.

The rearrangement joins TRBV6-2 or TRBV6-3 to TRBJ1-1, with unresolved D. Between the trimmed V and J ends, which lost 2 bases and 6 bases, there was a span of 7 bases. The CDR3 has 12 amino acids. Germline-derived CDR1 and CDR2 are MNHEY and SVGEGT. The CDR3 coding sequence is TGTGCCAGCAGTTACGGGAGCGCTGAAGCTTTCTTT. Translated, it gives CASSYGSAEAFF.

V is TRBV4-1 and J is TRBJ2-3; tentatively, D is TRBD2 (7 bases). CDR1 and CDR2 (germline): MGHRA, YSYEKL. This CDR3 region has 17 residues. Trimming pared 0 bases from V and 3 bases from J, leaving 16 bases between. CDR3 residues: CASSQEGGLADTDTQYF. The CDR3, as DNA: TGCGCCAGCAGCCAAGAAGGGGGGCTAGCGGATACAGATACGCAGTATTTT.

This clone was picked up one time. This chain uses TRBV7-2 with TRBJ2-1; D tentatively fits TRBD1 or TRBD2 (5 bases each). The V gene's germline CDR1 is SGHTA and CDR2 FQGNSA. The CDR3 has 14 residues. V lost 4 bases and J 8 bases, leaving 15 bases between the germline ends. CDR3 sequence: CASSSDGTGYEQFF. The CDR3 DNA follows: TGTGCCAGCAGCTCTGATGGGACCGGCTATGAGCAGTTCTTC.

This clone came up once. The chain employs TRBV5-1 and TRBJ2-7; tentatively, D is TRBD1 or TRBD2 (5 bases each). The CDR3 length is 15 residues. V lost 4 bases and J 1 base, leaving 15 bases between the germline ends. CDR1 and CDR2 from the germline V gene are SGHRS and YFSETQ. Here the CDR3 DNA reads TGCGCCAGCAGCCTGCACGGGACGGGTTCCTACGAGCAGTACTTC. The encoded protein is CASSLHGTGSYEQYF.

The chain is built from TRBV3-1 (or the pseudogene TRBV3-2) and TRBJ2-1, with D hard to call. CDR3 length equals 14 residues. Germline V CDR1 and CDR2: LGHDT, YNNKEL (reference sequence). With 0 bases removed from V and 8 bases from J, the gap between germline ends came to 11 bases. CDR3 coding DNA: TGTGCCAGCAGCCAAGAGGTCTCCGTAGATGAGCAGTTCTTC. It yields the protein CASSQEVSVDEQFF.

The chain combines TRBV12-3 or TRBV12-4 with TRBJ1-2, with unresolved D. This CDR3 has 13 amino acids. V lost 3 bases, J lost 0 bases, and 5 bases lay in between. In DNA, the CDR3 is TGTGCCAGCAGTTTGTCCACTAACTATGGCTACACCTTC. Its protein product is CASSLSTNYGYTF.

The gene calls are TRBV5-1 and TRBJ1-1; D gene uncertain. V lost 0 bases and J lost 6, with 9 bases in between. The CDR3 spans 13 residues. The germline gives CDR1 SGHRS, CDR2 YFSETQ. The CDR3 DNA reads TGCGCCAGCAGCTTGGTCCCAGTAGCTGAAGCTTTCTTT. The encoded protein is CASSLVPVAEAFF.

The chain carries TRBV6-2 or TRBV6-3 and TRBJ2-5; no firm D call. The germline gives CDR1 MNHEY, CDR2 SVGEGT. The CDR3 has 14 residues. V lost 2 bases and J 5 bases, leaving 12 bases between the germline ends. CDR3 coding DNA: TGTGCCAGCAGTTACGGGCTAACCTCCGAGACCCAGTACTTC. Amino acids: CASSYGLTSETQYF.

This rearrangement joins TRBV7-6 to TRBJ2-1, with D perhaps given as TRBD1 or TRBD2 (6 bases each). CDR1 and CDR2 (germline): SGHVS, FNYEAQ. The CDR3 totals 15 residues. Between the trimmed V and J ends, which lost 5 bases and 7 bases, there was a span of 18 bases. CDR3 protein: CASSEVRGAMNEQFF. CDR3 in DNA: TGTGCCAGCAGCGAGGTTAGGGGGGCTATGAATGAGCAGTTCTTC.